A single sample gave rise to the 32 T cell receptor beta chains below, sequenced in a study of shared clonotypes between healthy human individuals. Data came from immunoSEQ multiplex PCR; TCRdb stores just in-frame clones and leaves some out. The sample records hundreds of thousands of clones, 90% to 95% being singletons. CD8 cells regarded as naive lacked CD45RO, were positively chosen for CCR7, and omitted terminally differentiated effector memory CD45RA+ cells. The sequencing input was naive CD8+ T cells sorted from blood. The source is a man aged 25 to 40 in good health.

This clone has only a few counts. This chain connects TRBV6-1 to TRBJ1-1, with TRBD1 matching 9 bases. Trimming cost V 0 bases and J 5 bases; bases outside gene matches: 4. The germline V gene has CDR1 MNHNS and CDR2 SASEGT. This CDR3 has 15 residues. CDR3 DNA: TGTGCCAGCAGTGAAGCAGAGGGACAGGGAACTGAAGCTTTCTTT. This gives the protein CASSEAEGQGTEAFF.

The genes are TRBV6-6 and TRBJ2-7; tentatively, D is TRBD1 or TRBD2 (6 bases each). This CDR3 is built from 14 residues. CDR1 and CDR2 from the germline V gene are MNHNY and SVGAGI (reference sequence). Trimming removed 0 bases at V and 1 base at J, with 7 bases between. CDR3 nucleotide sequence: TGTGCCAGCAGTTACTCAGGGGGGTCCTACGAGCAGTACTTC. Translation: CASSYSGGSYEQYF.

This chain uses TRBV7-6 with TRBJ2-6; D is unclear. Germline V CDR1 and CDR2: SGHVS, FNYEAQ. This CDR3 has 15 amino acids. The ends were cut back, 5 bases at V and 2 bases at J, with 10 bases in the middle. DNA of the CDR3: TGTGCCAGCAGCGAGAGGTGGGCTGGGGCCAACGTCCTGACTTTC. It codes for CASSERWAGANVLTF.

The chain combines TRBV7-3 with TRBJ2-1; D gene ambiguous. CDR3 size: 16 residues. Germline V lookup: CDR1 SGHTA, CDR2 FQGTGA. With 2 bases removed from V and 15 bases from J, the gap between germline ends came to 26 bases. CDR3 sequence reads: CASSLSQNGLAADLFF. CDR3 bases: TGTGCCAGCAGCTTATCTCAGAACGGGTTGGCAGCCGATCTGTTCTTC.

CDR3 coding DNA: TGTGCCAGTAGTTCAGAGGGGGACCGGGGTGAGCAGTTCTTC. Encoded protein: CASSSEGDRGEQFF. This chain uses TRBV19 with TRBJ2-1, with a weak D call TRBD1 (6 bases). Per the germline V gene, CDR1 is LNHDA and CDR2 is SQIVND (reference sequence). The V and J ends lost 5 bases and 9 bases respectively, with 17 bases between them. The CDR3 extends over 14 amino acids.

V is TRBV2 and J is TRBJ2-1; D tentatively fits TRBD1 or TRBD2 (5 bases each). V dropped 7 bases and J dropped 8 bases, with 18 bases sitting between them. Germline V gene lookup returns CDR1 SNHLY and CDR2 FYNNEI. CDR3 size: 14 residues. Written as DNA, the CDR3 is TGTGCCAGCATCGGGGCCGACCACCGAGATGAGCAGTTCTTC. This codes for CASIGADHRDEQFF.

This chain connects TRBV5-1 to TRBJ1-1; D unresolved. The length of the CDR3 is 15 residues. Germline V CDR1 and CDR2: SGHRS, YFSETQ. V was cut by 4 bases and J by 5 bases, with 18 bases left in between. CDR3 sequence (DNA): TGCGCCAGCAGCGTATCAGGTCAGGAACAAACTGAAGCTTTCTTT. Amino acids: CASSVSGQEQTEAFF.

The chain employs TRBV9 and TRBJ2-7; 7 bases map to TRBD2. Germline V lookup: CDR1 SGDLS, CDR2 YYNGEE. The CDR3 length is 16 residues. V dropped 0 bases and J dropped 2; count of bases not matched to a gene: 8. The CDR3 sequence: CASSVVESGNPYEQYF. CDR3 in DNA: TGTGCCAGCAGCGTAGTGGAGAGCGGGAACCCCTACGAGCAGTACTTC.

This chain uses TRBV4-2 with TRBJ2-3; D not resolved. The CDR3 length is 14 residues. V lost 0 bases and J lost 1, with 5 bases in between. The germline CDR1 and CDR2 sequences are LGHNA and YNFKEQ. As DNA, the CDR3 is TGTGCCAGCAGCCAAGATACCCGCACAGATACGCAGTATTTT. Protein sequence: CASSQDTRTDTQYF.

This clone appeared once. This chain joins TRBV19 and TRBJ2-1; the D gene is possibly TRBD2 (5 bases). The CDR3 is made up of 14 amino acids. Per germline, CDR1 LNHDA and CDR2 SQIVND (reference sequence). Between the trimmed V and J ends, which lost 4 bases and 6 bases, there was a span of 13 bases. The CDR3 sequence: CASSKRGPLNEQFF. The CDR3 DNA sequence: TGTGCCAGTAGTAAGCGAGGGCCCCTCAATGAGCAGTTCTTC.

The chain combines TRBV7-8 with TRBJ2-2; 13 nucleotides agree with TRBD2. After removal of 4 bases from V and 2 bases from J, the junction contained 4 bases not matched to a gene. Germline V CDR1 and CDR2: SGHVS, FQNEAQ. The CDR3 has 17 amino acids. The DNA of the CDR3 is TGTGCCAGCAGCTGGGGACTAGCGGGAAAAAACACCGGGGAGCTGTTTTTT. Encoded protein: CASSWGLAGKNTGELFF.

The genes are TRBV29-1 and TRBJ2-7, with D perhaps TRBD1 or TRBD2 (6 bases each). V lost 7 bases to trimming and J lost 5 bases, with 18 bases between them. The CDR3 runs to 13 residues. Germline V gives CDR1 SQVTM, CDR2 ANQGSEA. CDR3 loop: CSGQVGGSDEQYF. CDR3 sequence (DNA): TGCAGCGGACAGGTCGGGGGTTCGGACGAGCAGTACTTC.

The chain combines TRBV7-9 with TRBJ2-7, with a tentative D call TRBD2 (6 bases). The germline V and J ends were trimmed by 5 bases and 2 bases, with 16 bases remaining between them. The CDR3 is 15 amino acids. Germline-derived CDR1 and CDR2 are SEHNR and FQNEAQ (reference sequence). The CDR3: CASSPSRLATYEQYF. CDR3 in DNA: TGTGCCAGCAGCCCTTCTCGGCTAGCGACCTACGAGCAGTACTTC.

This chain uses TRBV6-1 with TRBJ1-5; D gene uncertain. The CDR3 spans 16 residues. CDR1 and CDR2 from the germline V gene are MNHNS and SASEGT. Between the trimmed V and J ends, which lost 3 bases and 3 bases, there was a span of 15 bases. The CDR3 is CASSDLPDPFNQPQHF. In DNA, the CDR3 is TGTGCCAGCAGTGACCTACCGGACCCCTTCAATCAGCCCCAGCATTTT.

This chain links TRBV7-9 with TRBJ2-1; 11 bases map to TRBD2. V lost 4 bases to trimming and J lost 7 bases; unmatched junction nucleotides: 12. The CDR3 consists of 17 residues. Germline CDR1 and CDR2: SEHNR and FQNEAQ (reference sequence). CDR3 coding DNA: TGTGCCAGCAGCTACCCGAGGGTTCCTAGCGGGGGGAATGAGCAGTTCTTC. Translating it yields CASSYPRVPSGGNEQFF. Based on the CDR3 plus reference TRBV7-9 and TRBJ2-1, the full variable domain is DTGVSQNPRHKITKRGQNVTFRCDPISEHNRLYWYRQTLGQGPEFLTYFQNEAQLEKSRLLSDRFSAERPKGSFSTLEIQRTEQGDSAMYLCASSYPRVPSGGNEQFFGPGTRLTVL.

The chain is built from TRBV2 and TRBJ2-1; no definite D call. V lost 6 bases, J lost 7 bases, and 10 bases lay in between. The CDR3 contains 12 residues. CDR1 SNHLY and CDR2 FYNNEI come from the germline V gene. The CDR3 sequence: CASRGVANEQFF. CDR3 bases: TGTGCCAGCAGAGGAGTAGCTAATGAGCAGTTCTTC. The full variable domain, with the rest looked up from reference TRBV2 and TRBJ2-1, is EPEVTQTPSHQVTQMGQEVILRCVPISNHLYFYWYRQILGQKVEFLVSFYNNEISEKSEIFDDQFSVERPDGSNFTLKIRSTKLEDSAMYFCASRGVANEQFFGPGTRLTVL.

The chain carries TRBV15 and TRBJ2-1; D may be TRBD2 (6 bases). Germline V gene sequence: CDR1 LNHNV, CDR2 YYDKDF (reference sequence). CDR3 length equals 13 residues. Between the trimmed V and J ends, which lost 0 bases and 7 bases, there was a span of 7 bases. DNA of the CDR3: TGTGCCACCAGCAGAGATGCGGGGAATGAGCAGTTCTTC. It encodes CATSRDAGNEQFF.

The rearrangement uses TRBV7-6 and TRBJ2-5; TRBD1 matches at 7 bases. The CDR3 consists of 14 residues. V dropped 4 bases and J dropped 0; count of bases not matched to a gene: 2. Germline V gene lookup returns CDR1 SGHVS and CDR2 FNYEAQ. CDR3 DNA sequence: TGTGCCAGCAGCTCGACAGGGTACCAAGAGACCCAGTACTTC. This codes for CASSSTGYQETQYF.

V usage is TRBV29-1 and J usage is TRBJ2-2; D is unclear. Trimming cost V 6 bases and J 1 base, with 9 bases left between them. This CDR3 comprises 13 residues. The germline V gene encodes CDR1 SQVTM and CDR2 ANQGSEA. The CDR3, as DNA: TGCAGCGTATTGTTGGAGAACACCGGGGAGCTGTTTTTT. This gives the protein CSVLLENTGELFF.

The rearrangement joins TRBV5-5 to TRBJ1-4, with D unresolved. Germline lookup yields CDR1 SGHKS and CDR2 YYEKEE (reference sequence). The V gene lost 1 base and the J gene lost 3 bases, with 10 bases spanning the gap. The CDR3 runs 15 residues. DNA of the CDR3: TGTGCCAGCAGCTTGACGGGTACGGCTAATGAAAAACTGTTTTTT. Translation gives CASSLTGTANEKLFF.

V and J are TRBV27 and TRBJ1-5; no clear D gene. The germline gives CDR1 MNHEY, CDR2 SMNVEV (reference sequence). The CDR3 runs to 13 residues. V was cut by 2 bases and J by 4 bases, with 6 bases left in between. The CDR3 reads CASSLGINQPQHF. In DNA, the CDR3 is TGTGCCAGCAGTTTAGGGATAAATCAGCCCCAGCATTTT.

CDR3 bases: TGTGCCAGCAGCTCCGGGACTAGTGACGGGCGGCAGTACTTC. Its translation is CASSSGTSDGRQYF. The V call is TRBV11-2, the J call TRBJ2-7; 8 nucleotides line up with TRBD2. The length of the CDR3 is 14 residues. Unmatched junction bases numbered 11, after V lost 4 bases and J lost 9 bases. Germline loops: CDR1 SGHAT, CDR2 FQNNGV.

The CDR3 protein is CASSDLRQSSYEQYF. The CDR3 nucleotides are TGTGCCAGCAGTGACTTAAGACAGAGCTCCTACGAGCAGTACTTC. V usage is TRBV2 and J usage is TRBJ2-7; D may be TRBD1 (5 bases). CDR1 is SNHLY and CDR2 is FYNNEI in the germline V gene. V was shortened by 3 bases and J by 0 bases, with 12 bases between the two germline ends. CDR3 length equals 15 residues.

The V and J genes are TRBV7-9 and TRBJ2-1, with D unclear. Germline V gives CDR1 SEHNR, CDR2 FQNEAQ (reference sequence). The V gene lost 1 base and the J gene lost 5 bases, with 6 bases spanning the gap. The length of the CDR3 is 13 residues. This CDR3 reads CASSLEFDNEQFF. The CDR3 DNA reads TGTGCCAGCAGCTTAGAATTTGACAATGAGCAGTTCTTC.

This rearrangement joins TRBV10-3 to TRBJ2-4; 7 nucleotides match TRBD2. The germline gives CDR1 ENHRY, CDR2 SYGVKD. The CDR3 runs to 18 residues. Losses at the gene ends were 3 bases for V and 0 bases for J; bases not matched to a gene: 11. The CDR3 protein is CAISDQLGLGLAKNIQYF. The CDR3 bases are TGTGCCATCAGTGATCAGTTAGGACTAGGTCTAGCCAAAAACATTCAGTACTTC.

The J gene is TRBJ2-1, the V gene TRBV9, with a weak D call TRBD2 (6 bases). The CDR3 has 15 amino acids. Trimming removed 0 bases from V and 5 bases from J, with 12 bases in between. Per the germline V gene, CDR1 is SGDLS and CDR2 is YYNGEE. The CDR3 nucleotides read TGTGCCAGCAGCGTAGGTGGGAGGAGAGACAATGAGCAGTTCTTC. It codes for CASSVGGRRDNEQFF.

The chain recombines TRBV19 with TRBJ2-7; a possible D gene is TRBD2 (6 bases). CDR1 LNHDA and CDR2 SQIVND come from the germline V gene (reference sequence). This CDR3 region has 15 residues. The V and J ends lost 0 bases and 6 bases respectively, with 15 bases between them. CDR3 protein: CASSIDSGWLGEQYF. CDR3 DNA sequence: TGTGCCAGTAGTATAGATAGCGGATGGTTGGGCGAGCAGTACTTC.

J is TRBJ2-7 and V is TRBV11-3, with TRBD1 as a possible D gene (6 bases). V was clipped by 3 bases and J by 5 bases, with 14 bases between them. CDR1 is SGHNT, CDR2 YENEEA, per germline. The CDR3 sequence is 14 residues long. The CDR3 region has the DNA TGTGCCAGCAGCTTGGACAGTATGGTTAACGAGCAGTACTTC. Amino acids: CASSLDSMVNEQYF.

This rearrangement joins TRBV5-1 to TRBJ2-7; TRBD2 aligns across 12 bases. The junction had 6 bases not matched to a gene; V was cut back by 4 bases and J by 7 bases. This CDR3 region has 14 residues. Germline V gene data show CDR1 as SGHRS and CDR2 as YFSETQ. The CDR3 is CASSRGTSGWEQYF. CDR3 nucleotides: TGCGCCAGCAGCCGCGGGACTAGCGGGTGGGAGCAGTACTTC.

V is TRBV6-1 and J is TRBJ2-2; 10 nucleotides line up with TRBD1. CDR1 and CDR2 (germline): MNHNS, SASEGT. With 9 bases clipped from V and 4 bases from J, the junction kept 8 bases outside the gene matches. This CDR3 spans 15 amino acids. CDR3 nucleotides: TGTGCCAGTCGGGACAGGGGTAGTCCCACCGGGGAGCTGTTTTTT. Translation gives CASRDRGSPTGELFF.

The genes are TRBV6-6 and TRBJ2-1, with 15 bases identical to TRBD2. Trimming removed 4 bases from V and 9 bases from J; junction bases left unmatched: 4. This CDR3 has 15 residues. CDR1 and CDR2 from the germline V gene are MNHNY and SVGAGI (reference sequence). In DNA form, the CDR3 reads TGTGCCAGCAGTTGGACTAGCGGGAGGGTGAGTGAGCAGTTCTTC. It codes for CASSWTSGRVSEQFF.

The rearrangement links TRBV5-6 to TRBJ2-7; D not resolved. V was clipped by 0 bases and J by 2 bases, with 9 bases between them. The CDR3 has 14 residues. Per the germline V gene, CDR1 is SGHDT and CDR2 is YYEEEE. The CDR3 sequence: CASSLAGSPYEQYF. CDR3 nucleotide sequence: TGTGCCAGCAGCTTGGCCGGCAGCCCCTACGAGCAGTACTTC.